Here is one TCR beta chain with its context. Antigen: not known. The data were obtained in a study of cytomegalovirus exposure and HLA in healthy donors. Points from the study as a whole: Overall, approximately 150 TCR beta chains were annotated as cytomegalovirus-associated.

CDR1 is SNHLY, CDR2 FYNNEI, per germline. V gave up 0 bases and J gave up 4 bases; unmatched junction bases: 8. This CDR3 has 16 amino acids. Primers: 60 Vbeta forward and 13 Jbeta reverse. Profiling relied on immunoSEQ multiplex PCR, and the TCRdb table lists in-frame clones only, not all of them. Seen here are approximately 210,000 clones, over 60% observed once, and the top ten hold approximately 0.99%. This receptor was identified in a woman aged 40 to 49 in good health and CMV-seronegative. The material sequenced was PBMCs. The chain recombines TRBV2 with TRBJ1-2; 7 nucleotides match TRBD1. The CDR3 protein is CASSEATGTGVYGYTF. In DNA, the CDR3 is TGTGCCAGCAGTGAAGCAACAGGTACAGGGGTCTATGGCTACACCTTC.